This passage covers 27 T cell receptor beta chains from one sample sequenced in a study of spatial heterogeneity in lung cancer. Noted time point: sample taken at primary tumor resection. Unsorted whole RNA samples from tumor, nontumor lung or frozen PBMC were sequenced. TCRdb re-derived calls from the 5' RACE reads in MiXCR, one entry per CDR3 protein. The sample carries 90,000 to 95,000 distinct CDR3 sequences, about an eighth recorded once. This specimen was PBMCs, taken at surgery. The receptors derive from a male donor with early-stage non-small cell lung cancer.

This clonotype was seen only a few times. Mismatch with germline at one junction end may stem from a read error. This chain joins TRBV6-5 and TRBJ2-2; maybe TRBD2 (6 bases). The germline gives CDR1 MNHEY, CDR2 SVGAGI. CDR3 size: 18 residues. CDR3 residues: CASSRRYGSVTNTGEPFF. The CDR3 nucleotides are TGTGCCAGCAGTCGCCGTTACGGGAGCGTAACGAACACCGGGGAGCCGTTTTTT.

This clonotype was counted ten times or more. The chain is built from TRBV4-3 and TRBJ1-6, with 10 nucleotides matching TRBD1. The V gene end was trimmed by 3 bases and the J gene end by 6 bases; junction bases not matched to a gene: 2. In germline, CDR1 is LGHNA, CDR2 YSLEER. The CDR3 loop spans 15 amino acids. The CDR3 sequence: CASSHRDRGNSPLHF. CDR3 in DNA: TGCGCCAGCAGCCACCGGGACAGGGGTAATTCACCCCTCCACTTT.

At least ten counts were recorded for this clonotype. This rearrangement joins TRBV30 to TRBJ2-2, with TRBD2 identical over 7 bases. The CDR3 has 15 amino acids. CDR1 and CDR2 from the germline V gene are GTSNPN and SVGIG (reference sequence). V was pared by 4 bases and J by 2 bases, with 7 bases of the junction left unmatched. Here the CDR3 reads CAWTATAGNTGELFF. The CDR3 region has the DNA TGTGCCTGGACCGCAACAGCGGGAAACACCGGGGAGCTGTTTTTT.

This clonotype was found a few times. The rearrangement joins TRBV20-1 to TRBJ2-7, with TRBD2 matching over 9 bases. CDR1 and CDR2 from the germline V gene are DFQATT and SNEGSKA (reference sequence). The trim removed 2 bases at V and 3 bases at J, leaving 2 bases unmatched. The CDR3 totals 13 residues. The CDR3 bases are TGCAGTGCTAGACTAGCGGGACTCTACGAGCAGTACTTC. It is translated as CSARLAGLYEQYF.

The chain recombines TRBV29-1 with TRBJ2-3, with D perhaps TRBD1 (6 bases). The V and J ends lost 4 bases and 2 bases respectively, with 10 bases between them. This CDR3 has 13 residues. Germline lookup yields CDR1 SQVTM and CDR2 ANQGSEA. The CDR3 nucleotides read TGCAGCGTTGTCGGGACAATCACAGATACGCAGTATTTT. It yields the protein CSVVGTITDTQYF.

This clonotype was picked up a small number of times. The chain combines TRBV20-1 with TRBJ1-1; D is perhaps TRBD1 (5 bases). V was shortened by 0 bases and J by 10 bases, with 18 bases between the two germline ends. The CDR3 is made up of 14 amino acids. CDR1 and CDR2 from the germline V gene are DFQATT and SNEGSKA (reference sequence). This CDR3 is CSARDGRSSGGAFF. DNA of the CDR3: TGCAGTGCTAGAGATGGGCGGTCGAGTGGGGGAGCTTTCTTT.

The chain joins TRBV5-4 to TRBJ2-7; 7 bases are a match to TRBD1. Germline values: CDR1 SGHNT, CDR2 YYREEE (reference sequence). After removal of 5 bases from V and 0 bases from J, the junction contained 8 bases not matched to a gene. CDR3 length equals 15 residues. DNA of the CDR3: TGTGCCAGCAGTTCAGGACAGGCTAGCTCCTACGAGCAGTACTTC. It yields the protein CASSSGQASSYEQYF.

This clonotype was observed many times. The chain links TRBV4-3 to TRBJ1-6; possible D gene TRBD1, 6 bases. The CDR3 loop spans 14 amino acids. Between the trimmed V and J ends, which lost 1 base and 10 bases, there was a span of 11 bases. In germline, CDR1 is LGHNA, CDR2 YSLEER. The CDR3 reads CASSQAAGASPLHF. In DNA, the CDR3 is TGCGCCAGCAGCCAAGCCGCAGGGGCCTCACCCCTCCACTTT.

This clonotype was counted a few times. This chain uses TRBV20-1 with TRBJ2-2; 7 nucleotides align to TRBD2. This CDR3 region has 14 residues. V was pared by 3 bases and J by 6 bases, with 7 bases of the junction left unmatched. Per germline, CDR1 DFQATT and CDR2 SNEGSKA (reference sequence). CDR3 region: CSARAGAVAGELFF. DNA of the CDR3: TGCAGTGCTAGGGCGGGAGCGGTTGCCGGGGAGCTGTTTTTT.

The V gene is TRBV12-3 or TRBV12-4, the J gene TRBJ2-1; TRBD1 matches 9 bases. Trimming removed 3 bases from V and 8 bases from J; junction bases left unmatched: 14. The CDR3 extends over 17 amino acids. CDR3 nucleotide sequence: TGTGCCAGCAGTTTTGGTTGGACAGGGGAGGGGTTGGATGAGCAGTTCTTC. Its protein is CASSFGWTGEGLDEQFF.

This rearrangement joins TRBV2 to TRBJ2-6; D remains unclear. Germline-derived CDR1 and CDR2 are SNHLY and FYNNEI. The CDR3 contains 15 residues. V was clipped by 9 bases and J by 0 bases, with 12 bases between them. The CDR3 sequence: CASPRQDSGANVLTF. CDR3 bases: TGTGCCAGTCCTCGGCAGGACTCTGGGGCCAACGTCCTGACTTTC.

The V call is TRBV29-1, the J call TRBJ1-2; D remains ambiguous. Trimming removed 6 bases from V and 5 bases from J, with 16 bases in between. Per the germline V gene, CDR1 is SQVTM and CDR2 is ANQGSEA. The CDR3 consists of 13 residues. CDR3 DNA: TGCAGCGTGGCCGCTATCGACGGTTATGGCTACACCTTC. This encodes CSVAAIDGYGYTF.

The DNA of the CDR3 is TGCAGTGCTAGAGATGTGGACAGGGGCCTAGATACGCAGTATTTT. As protein: CSARDVDRGLDTQYF. V usage is TRBV20-1 and J usage is TRBJ2-3; 9 positions agree with TRBD1. The CDR3 runs 15 residues. The ends lost 0 bases at V and 5 bases at J; junction bases unmatched: 6. From germline, CDR1 is DFQATT and CDR2 SNEGSKA (reference sequence).

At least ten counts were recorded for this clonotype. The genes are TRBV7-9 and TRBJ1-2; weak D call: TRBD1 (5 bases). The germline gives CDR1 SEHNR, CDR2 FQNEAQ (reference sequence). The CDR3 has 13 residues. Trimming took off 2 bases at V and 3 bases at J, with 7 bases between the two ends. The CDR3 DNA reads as TGTGCCAGCAGCTTACAAGGGGACTATGGCTACACCTTC. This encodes CASSLQGDYGYTF. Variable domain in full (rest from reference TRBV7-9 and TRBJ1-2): DTGVSQNPRHKITKRGQNVTFRCDPISEHNRLYWYRQTLGQGPEFLTYFQNEAQLEKSRLLSDRFSAERPKGSFSTLEIQRTEQGDSAMYLCASSLQGDYGYTFGSGTRLTVV.

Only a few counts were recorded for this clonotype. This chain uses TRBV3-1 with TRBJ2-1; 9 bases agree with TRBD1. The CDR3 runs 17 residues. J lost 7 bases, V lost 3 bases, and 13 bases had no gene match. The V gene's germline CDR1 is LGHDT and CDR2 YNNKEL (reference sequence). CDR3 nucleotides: TGTGCCAGCAGCCAGAGGGTAATGGACAGGGGTCGTAATGAGCAGTTCTTC. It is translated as CASSQRVMDRGRNEQFF.

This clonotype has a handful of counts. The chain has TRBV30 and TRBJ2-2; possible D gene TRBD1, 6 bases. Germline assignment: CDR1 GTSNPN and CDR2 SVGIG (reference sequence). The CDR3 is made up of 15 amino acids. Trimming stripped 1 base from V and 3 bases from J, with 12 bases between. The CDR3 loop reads CAWSAATGYTGELFF. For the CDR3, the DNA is TGTGCCTGGAGTGCCGCGACAGGATACACCGGGGAGCTGTTTTTT.

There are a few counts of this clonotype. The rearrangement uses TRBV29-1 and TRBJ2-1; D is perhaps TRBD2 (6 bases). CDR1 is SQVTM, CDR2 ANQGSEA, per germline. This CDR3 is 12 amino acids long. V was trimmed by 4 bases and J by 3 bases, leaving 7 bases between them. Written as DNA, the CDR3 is TGCAGCGTTGCGGGGGACTACAATGAGCAGTTCTTC. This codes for CSVAGDYNEQFF.

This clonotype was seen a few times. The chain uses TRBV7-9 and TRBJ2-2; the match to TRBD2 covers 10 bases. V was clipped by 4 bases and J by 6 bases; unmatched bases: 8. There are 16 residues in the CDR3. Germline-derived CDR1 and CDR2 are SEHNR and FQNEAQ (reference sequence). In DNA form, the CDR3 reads TGTGCCAGCAGCTCGCTAGCGGGGGCCTTTCCCGGGGAGCTGTTTTTT. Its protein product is CASSSLAGAFPGELFF.

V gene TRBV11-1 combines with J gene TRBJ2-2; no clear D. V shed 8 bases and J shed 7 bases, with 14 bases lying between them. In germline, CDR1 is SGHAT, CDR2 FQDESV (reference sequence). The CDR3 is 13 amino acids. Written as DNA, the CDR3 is TGTGCCAGCCAATTGACGGACCGCGGGGAGCTGTTTTTT. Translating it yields CASQLTDRGELFF.

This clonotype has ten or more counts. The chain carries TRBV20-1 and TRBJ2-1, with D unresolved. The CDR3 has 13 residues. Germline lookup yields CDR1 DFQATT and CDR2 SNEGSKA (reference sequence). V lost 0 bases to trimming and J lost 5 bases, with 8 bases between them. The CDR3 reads CSARDGWDNEQFF. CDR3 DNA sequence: TGCAGTGCTAGAGATGGGTGGGACAATGAGCAGTTCTTC.

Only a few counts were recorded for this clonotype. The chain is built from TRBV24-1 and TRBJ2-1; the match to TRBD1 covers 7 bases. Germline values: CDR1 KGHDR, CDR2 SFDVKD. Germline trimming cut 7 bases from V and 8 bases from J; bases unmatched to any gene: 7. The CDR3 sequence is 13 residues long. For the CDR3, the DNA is TGTGCCACCAGATCACAGGGGTGGGATGAGCAGTTCTTC. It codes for CATRSQGWDEQFF.

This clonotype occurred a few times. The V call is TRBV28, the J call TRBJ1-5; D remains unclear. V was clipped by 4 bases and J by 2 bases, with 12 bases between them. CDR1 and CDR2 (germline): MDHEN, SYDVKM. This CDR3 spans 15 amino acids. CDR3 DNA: TGTGCCAGCAGTTGGACCTCGAGGGGCAATCAGCCCCAGCATTTT. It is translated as CASSWTSRGNQPQHF.

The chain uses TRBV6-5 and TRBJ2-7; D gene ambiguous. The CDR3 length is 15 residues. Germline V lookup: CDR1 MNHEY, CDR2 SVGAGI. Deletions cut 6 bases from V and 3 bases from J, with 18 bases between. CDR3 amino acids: CASRSTYTKNYEQYF. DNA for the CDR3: TGTGCCAGCAGATCCACCTACACGAAGAACTACGAGCAGTACTTC.

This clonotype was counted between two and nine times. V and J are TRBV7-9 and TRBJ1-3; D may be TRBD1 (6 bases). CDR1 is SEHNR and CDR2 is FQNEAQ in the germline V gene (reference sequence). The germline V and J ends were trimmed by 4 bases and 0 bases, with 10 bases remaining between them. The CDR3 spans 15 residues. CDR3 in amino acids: CASSYDRNSGNTIYF. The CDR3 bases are TGTGCCAGCAGCTATGACAGGAACTCTGGAAACACCATATATTTT.

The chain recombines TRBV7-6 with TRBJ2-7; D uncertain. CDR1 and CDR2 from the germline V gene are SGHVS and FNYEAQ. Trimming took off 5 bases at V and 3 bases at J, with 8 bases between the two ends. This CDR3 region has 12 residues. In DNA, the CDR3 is TGTGCCAGCAGCCGCAGCGACTACGAGCAGTACTTC. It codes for CASSRSDYEQYF. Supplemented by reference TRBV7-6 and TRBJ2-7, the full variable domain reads GAGVSQSPRYKVTKRGQDVALRCDPISGHVSLYWYRQALGQGPEFLTYFNYEAQQDKSGLPNDRFSAERPEGSISTLTIQRTEQRDSAMYRCASSRSDYEQYFGPGTRLTVT.

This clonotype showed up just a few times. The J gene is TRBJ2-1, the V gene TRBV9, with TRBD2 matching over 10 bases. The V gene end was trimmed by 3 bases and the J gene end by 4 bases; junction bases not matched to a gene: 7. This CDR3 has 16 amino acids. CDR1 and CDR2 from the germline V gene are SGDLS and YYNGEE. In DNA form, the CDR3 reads TGTGCCAGCAGCGCCGGAGGGACTAGCGTTTACAATGAGCAGTTCTTC. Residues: CASSAGGTSVYNEQFF.

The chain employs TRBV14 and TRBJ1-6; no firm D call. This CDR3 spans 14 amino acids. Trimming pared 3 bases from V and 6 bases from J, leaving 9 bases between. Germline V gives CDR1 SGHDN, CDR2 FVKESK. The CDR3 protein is CASSQPISNSPLHF. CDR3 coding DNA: TGTGCCAGCAGCCAGCCCATCAGTAATTCACCCCTCCACTTT.